This passage covers 9 T cell receptor beta chains from one sample sequenced in a study of immune evolution from preneoplasia to lung adenocarcinoma. This table comes from immunoSEQ multiplex PCR, and its TCRdb copy is limited to in-frame clones, with some not included. This sample has about 5,500 clones, with roughly 83% found just once. What was sequenced was FFPE adjacent normal lung tissue. These receptors all come from a person aged 70 to 80 with lung adenocarcinoma.

The chain links TRBV5-1 to TRBJ1-4; tentatively, D is TRBD1 (5 bases). There are 14 residues in the CDR3. The germline gives CDR1 SGHRS, CDR2 YFSETQ. The germline V and J ends were trimmed by 2 bases and 5 bases, with 10 bases remaining between them. Written as DNA, the CDR3 is TGCGCCAGCAGCTTAGGCAGGGACAATGAAAAACTGTTTTTT. Protein: CASSLGRDNEKLFF.

The chain uses TRBV6-5 and TRBJ1-2; possibly TRBD1 for D (6 bases). The length of the CDR3 is 13 residues. The V end lost 5 bases, the J end lost 7 bases, and 14 bases lay between the germline ends. Germline CDR1 is MNHEY and CDR2 is SVGAGI. The CDR3 sequence is CASSPIRQAGYTF. The CDR3 nucleotides read TGTGCCAGCAGTCCCATTCGACAGGCTGGCTACACCTTC.

V and J are TRBV29-1 and TRBJ2-1; D gene unclear. The CDR3 is 15 residues long. Germline V gene sequence: CDR1 SQVTM, CDR2 ANQGSEA. V was pared by 0 bases and J by 8 bases, with 17 bases between. This chain's CDR3 is CSVEDPPSFSDEQFF. In nucleotides, the CDR3 is TGCAGCGTTGAAGATCCCCCCTCATTCTCCGATGAGCAGTTCTTC.

This chain uses TRBV11-2 with TRBJ1-1; 9 positions agree with TRBD1. V was clipped by 4 bases and J by 4 bases; unmatched bases: 1. This CDR3 comprises 13 residues. Germline V lookup: CDR1 SGHAT, CDR2 FQNNGV. The CDR3, as DNA: TGTGCCAGCAGCTGGACAGGGGCCACTGAAGCTTTCTTT. As protein: CASSWTGATEAFF.

V usage is TRBV5-1 and J usage is TRBJ2-5; 7 bases are shared with TRBD2. Losses at the gene ends were 2 bases for V and 1 base for J; bases not matched to a gene: 8. Germline-derived CDR1 and CDR2 are SGHRS and YFSETQ. CDR3 length: 16 amino acids. This CDR3 reads CASSFLRGRTQETQYF. CDR3 DNA sequence: TGCGCCAGCAGCTTTCTTCGCGGGAGAACCCAAGAGACCCAGTACTTC. Drawing the rest from reference TRBV5-1 and TRBJ2-5, the complete variable domain is KAGVTQTPRYLIKTRGQQVTLSCSPISGHRSVSWYQQTPGQGLQFLFEYFSETQRNKGNFPGRFSGRQFSNSRSEMNVSTLELGDSALYLCASSFLRGRTQETQYFGPGTRLLVL.

The chain employs TRBV7-6 and TRBJ1-2, with 8 bases matching TRBD1. The junction had 6 bases not matched to a gene; V was cut back by 5 bases and J by 4 bases. This CDR3 has 14 residues. Germline loops: CDR1 SGHVS, CDR2 FNYEAQ. The CDR3 DNA follows: TGTGCCAGCAGCCCCGACAGGGGAGGCTATGGCTACACCTTC. It translates to CASSPDRGGYGYTF.

The chain recombines TRBV7-9 with TRBJ2-2; the D gene is possibly TRBD1 (6 bases). Germline CDR1 reads SEHNR; CDR2 reads FQNEAQ (reference sequence). The V gene lost 0 bases and the J gene lost 5 bases, with 16 bases spanning the gap. This CDR3 is built from 17 residues. CDR3 in amino acids: CASSLALTGVLTGELFF. The CDR3 DNA sequence: TGTGCCAGCAGCTTAGCCCTGACAGGAGTCCTGACCGGGGAGCTGTTTTTT.

The chain employs TRBV11-2 and TRBJ2-5; 14 positions agree with TRBD2. V shed 4 bases and J 5 bases; nucleotides not matched to a gene: 9. This CDR3 has 17 residues. Germline V gene data show CDR1 as SGHAT and CDR2 as FQNNGV. CDR3 in DNA: TGTGCCAGCAGCTCCCACGGACTAGCGGGGGGAGGCGAGACCCAGTACTTC. Protein sequence: CASSSHGLAGGGETQYF. The full variable domain, with the rest looked up from reference TRBV11-2 and TRBJ2-5, is EAGVAQSPRYKIIEKRQSVAFWCNPISGHATLYWYQQILGQGPKLLIQFQNNGVVDDSQLPKDRFSAERLKGVDSTLKIQPAKLEDSAVYLCASSSHGLAGGGETQYFGPGTRLLVL.

The V call is TRBV28, the J call TRBJ2-7; 11 bases line up with TRBD1. With V trimmed by 1 base and J by 3 bases, 11 bases remained unmatched. Per germline, CDR1 MDHEN and CDR2 SYDVKM. The CDR3 runs 18 residues. The DNA for the CDR3 is TGTGCCAGCAGTTTATCTAGAGGACCGGGACAGGGGGACTACGAGCAGTACTTC. Translating it yields CASSLSRGPGQGDYEQYF.